This T cell receptor (beta chain) stems from a study of human thymus T cells (dated by TCRdb to 2018 to 2021). For the study in its entirety: The study described the TCR alpha and beta repertoires in under ten infant thymus samples and a few matching peripheral blood samples. Donor ages ranging from about 6 to 244 days were recorded, and five to seven male and a couple of female infants were included in the cohort.

TCRB and TCRAD loci were amplified from a standardized quantity of quality-controlled genomic DNA using the immunoSEQ multiplex PCR assay. The amplicons covered the V(D)J region and were long enough to include the CDR3 and to identify the V and J genes. The commercial immunoSEQ service was used to sequence amplicons on an Illumina platform. Turning to the authors' computational methods: Primer bias and sequencing errors were corrected using previously described methods, and TCRAD and TCRB definitions followed the IMGT database. The repertoires were analysed using immunoSEQ Analyzer 3.0 and VDJTools for basic statistics, V/J segment usage, diversity estimates, rarefaction and pairwise overlap. To estimate diversity, the Chao1, ChaoE, Efron-Thisted, Shannon and inverse Simpson indices were applied, and diversity was also estimated on datasets down-sampled to the smallest sample. For repertoire overlap, CDR3 nucleotide sequence, V gene and J gene had to match strictly, and clustering was done by Jaccard-based multidimensional scaling. Here the immuneACCESS table is served through TCRdb, limited to in-frame sequences with V and J called. Missing clones are a known gap in these copies; in checked studies unresolved V genes cover under half, and the rest lacks a known reason. V, J and clone size were drawn from that table, and D and trimming were deduced from the DNA. The sample yields some 80,000 clones; about 96% were counted once. The biggest ten clones account for under 0.035% of the sample.

The study at large found these results: Biased V and J gene segment usage appeared to be present in both thymic and peripheral blood repertoires. On average, about 810,000 unique TCRB clonotypes were obtained from thymus samples, compared with roughly 84,000 from blood samples. The related research found that thymic TCR repertoires overlapped highly between unrelated individuals.

Thymus tissue was obtained as surgical resects removed during corrective cardiac surgery. The donors were immunologically healthy infants in Finland who had open corrective cardiac surgery for congenital heart defects. Thymocytes were mechanically released from the tissue and were stored as pellets of about 9.5-33 million cells at -70 degrees C. Genomic DNA was extracted from frozen cell pellets with a QIAsymphony instrument. This clone has a single count. Its antigen is unknown. No much larger clone is present one base from it, and per-base qualities are unavailable. CDR1 and CDR2 were assigned from the germline V gene as MDHEN and SYDVKM. Germline trimming amounts to 2 bases on V and 6 bases on J, with 9 as the count of junction bases outside the gene matches. The CDR3 contains 17 residues, cysteine and phenylalanine counted. Only the CDR3 region is kept as DNA, spanning 51 bases read in frame from base 1.

The V and J segments used are TRBV28 and TRBJ2-1; the junction holds 11 bases that match TRBD2. The sequence was obtained from a boy under three years old with a congenital heart defect but otherwise immunologically healthy. The sequenced material came from thymus tissue. Read as DNA, the sequence is TGTGCCAGCAGTTTAGACCTTCTAGCGGGGGGTCTCAATGAGCAGTTCTTC. This sequence encodes CASSLDLLAGGLNEQFF.